This T cell receptor (beta chain) was captured in a study of regulatory T cells in long-lasting Graves disease. The TCR beta library used iRepertoire HTBI primers with Arm-PCR amplification of CDR3. TCRdb re-called the multiplex PCR reads with MiXCR, one entry per CDR3 protein. The sample includes hundreds of thousands of distinct CDR3 sequences, around 21% seen only once; the top ten take about 8.3%. Study findings and constraints: TRBV28 was favored in persistent disease, as were TRBJ1-2 and TRBJ2-5.

The time point denotes: persistent/refractory GD, antithyroid drugs over 5 years with positive TRAb. The TCR library used RNA extracted from PBMCs. Comments on this clonotype: Its matching antigen is unknown.

Germline CDR1 SGHTA, CDR2 FQGNSA. Germline trimming cut 5 bases from V and 2 bases from J; bases unmatched to any gene: 10. CDR3 length: 16 amino acids. The sequencing here drew on peripheral blood mononuclear cells (PBMCs), taken when the disease was refractory, from a patient treated with antithyroid drugs. The TCR originated in a female donor with Graves disease. The chain links TRBV7-2 to TRBJ2-7, with TRBD1 matching 9 bases. The CDR3 reads CASSPSTGTGTYEQYF. DNA of the CDR3: TGTGCCAGCAGCCCAAGCACCGGGACAGGGACCTACGAGCAGTACTTC.